These 17 T cell receptor beta chains originate from one sample sequenced in a study of CDR3 diversity in severe acne. TCRdb passed the PCR reads through MiXCR, listing each CDR3 protein once. This table has more than 70,000 distinct CDR3 sequences, approximately 52% appearing once. The sequenced material came from blood. These receptors came from a male donor in good health, serving as a control.

J is TRBJ1-1 and V is TRBV6-6; D unclear. This CDR3 spans 12 amino acids. Germline assignment: CDR1 MNHNY and CDR2 SVGAGI (reference sequence). Deletions cut 2 bases from V and 6 bases from J, with 7 bases between. The CDR3 sequence: CASSYPRPEAFF. The CDR3 DNA is TGTGCCAGCAGTTACCCAAGACCTGAAGCTTTCTTT.

The table lists this clonotype with a few counts. V is TRBV9 and J is TRBJ2-5, with TRBD1 matching over 11 bases. Germline CDR1 SGDLS, CDR2 YYNGEE. Trimming cost V 4 bases and J 6 bases; bases outside gene matches: 8. This CDR3 contains 15 residues. The CDR3 DNA follows: TGTGCCAGCAGCCCCCGGACAGGGGGCGCGCAGACCCAGTACTTC. Its translation: CASSPRTGGAQTQYF. Complete variable domain (other parts from reference TRBV9 and TRBJ2-5): DSGVTQTPKHLITATGQRVTLRCSPRSGDLSVYWYQQSLDQGLQFLIQYYNGEERAKGNILERFSAQQFPDLHSELNLSSLELGDSALYFCASSPRTGGAQTQYFGPGTRLLVL.

This clonotype came up once. Mismatch with germline at one junction end may stem from a read error. V is TRBV2 and J is TRBJ1-4, with a possible D match to TRBD1 (6 bases). The CDR3 runs 16 residues. The germline gives CDR1 SNHLY, CDR2 FYNNEI. The CDR3, as DNA: TGTGCCGGCAGTGAAGCCAGTTGGGGGGCGGAAGAAAAACTGTTTTTT. Amino acids: CAGSEASWGAEEKLFF.

This chain connects TRBV7-9 to TRBJ1-6; D unresolved. V gave up 1 base and J gave up 17 bases, with 12 bases separating them. The CDR3 consists of 12 residues. Germline assignment: CDR1 SEHNR and CDR2 FQNEAQ (reference sequence). The CDR3 sequence is CASSLVANSVHF. CDR3 bases: TGTGCCAGCAGCTTAGTAGCCAACAGCGTCCACTTT.

This chain connects TRBV4-1 to TRBJ1-1, with D maybe TRBD1 (6 bases). This CDR3 has 15 amino acids. Germline-derived CDR1 and CDR2 are MGHRA and YSYEKL. V was trimmed by 5 bases and J by 5 bases, leaving 18 bases between them. CDR3 in DNA: TGCGCCAGCAGCTCCACCTTTACAGGGAAGACTGAAGCTTTCTTT. Amino acids: CASSSTFTGKTEAFF.

The CDR3 spells CASSYSGGSINEQYF. The CDR3 DNA reads TGTGCCAGCAGTTACTCTGGCGGGAGCATCAACGAGCAGTACTTC. V usage is TRBV6-6 and J usage is TRBJ2-7; 7 nucleotides line up with TRBD2. The J segment lost 5 bases and the V segment lost 0 bases, leaving 7 bases of the junction unmatched. The CDR3 spans 15 residues. Germline V lookup: CDR1 MNHNY, CDR2 SVGAGI (reference sequence).

The genes are TRBV7-9 and TRBJ1-2; D ambiguous. The germline V gene has CDR1 SEHNR and CDR2 FQNEAQ (reference sequence). CDR3 length: 15 residues. Trimming stripped 5 bases from V and 4 bases from J, with 17 bases between. CDR3 region: CASSPGGLFGYGYTF. The CDR3 coding sequence is TGTGCCAGCAGCCCCGGCGGGCTTTTTGGCTATGGCTACACCTTC. The full variable domain, its missing parts supplied by reference TRBV7-9 and TRBJ1-2, is DTGVSQNPRHKITKRGQNVTFRCDPISEHNRLYWYRQTLGQGPEFLTYFQNEAQLEKSRLLSDRFSAERPKGSFSTLEIQRTEQGDSAMYLCASSPGGLFGYGYTFGSGTRLTVV.

The sample holds a few counts of this clonotype. The rearrangement joins TRBV6-1 to TRBJ1-5, with 7 positions matching TRBD1. V lost 8 bases to trimming and J lost 6 bases; unmatched junction nucleotides: 7. The CDR3 spans 13 residues. Germline lookup yields CDR1 MNHNS and CDR2 SASEGT. The CDR3 is CASSGTVGQPQHF. The CDR3 bases are TGTGCCAGCTCTGGGACAGTTGGTCAGCCCCAGCATTTT.

This clonotype was counted only a few times. The V call is TRBV7-8, the J call TRBJ2-7, with D perhaps being TRBD1 or TRBD2 (5 bases each). The CDR3 loop spans 15 amino acids. Between the trimmed V and J ends, which lost 5 bases and 1 base, there was a span of 15 bases. From germline, CDR1 is SGHVS and CDR2 FQNEAQ. The CDR3 loop reads CASSRAGTESYEQYF. The DNA of the CDR3 is TGTGCCAGCAGCCGGGCCGGGACCGAATCCTACGAGCAGTACTTC.

The rearrangement joins TRBV4-1 to TRBJ2-1; 16 positions match TRBD2. V shed 4 bases and J 6 bases; nucleotides not matched to a gene: 12. CDR1 and CDR2 (germline): MGHRA, YSYEKL. The CDR3 extends over 19 amino acids. The CDR3, as DNA: TGCGCCAGCAGCCGCTCCGGGACTAGCGGGGGGGCCGGGGGCAATGAGCAGTTCTTC. This sequence encodes CASSRSGTSGGAGGNEQFF.

This chain uses TRBV25-1 with TRBJ1-5, with 10 nucleotides matching TRBD1. There are 15 residues in the CDR3. In germline, CDR1 is MGHDK, CDR2 SYGVNS. V gave up 6 bases and J gave up 3 bases; unmatched junction bases: 5. The CDR3 loop reads CASSQGTGDNQPQHF. CDR3 DNA sequence: TGTGCCAGCAGCCAGGGGACAGGGGACAATCAGCCCCAGCATTTT.

This clonotype has at least ten counts. The chain has TRBV11-2 and TRBJ1-4; D remains ambiguous. CDR3 length: 11 amino acids. Between the trimmed V and J ends, which lost 2 bases and 7 bases, there was a span of 2 bases. Germline V CDR1 and CDR2: SGHAT, FQNNGV. CDR3 coding DNA: TGTGCCAGCAGCTTAACTGAAAAACTGTTTTTT. Translation: CASSLTEKLFF.

Concerning this clonotype itself: The junction and the germline gene differ at one end; a read error may be behind it. V gene TRBV29-1 combines with J gene TRBJ1-1; D remains ambiguous. The CDR3 length is 11 residues. Germline V CDR1 and CDR2: SQVTM, ANQGSEA. CDR3: CGVKIGTEAFF. The CDR3 nucleotides are TGCGGCGTTAAGATAGGGACTGAAGCTTTCTTT.

This clonotype was counted ten times or more. This rearrangement joins TRBV27 to TRBJ1-2; no clear D. Germline CDR1 reads MNHEY; CDR2 reads SMNVEV (reference sequence). The CDR3 extends over 13 amino acids. V lost 3 bases, J lost 8 bases, and 13 bases lay in between. CDR3 nucleotide sequence: TGTGCCAGCAGTTTTTCAGGCCTGGGAGGCTACACCTTC. Translated, it gives CASSFSGLGGYTF.

Regarding this clonotype: With a much larger clone just one base away, this may be a read error. The chain has TRBV5-4 and TRBJ1-1; TRBD1 is a possible D gene (5 bases). The CDR3 extends over 17 amino acids. CDR1 SGHNT and CDR2 YYREEE come from the germline V gene (reference sequence). This CDR3 is CASSLEGRGSVNTEALF. The CDR3 nucleotides are TGTGCCAGCAGCTTAGAGGGGCGGGGAAGCGTGAACACTGAAGCTCTCTTT.

The chain uses TRBV5-4 and TRBJ2-1; 11 bases agree with TRBD2. Unmatched junction bases numbered 3, after V lost 4 bases and J lost 6 bases. The length of the CDR3 is 14 residues. CDR1 and CDR2 from the germline V gene are SGHNT and YYREEE (reference sequence). CDR3 in DNA: TGTGCCAGCAGCCCCGGACTAGCGGGCAATGAGCAGTTCTTC. Translated, it gives CASSPGLAGNEQFF.

Details on this clonotype: A much more abundant neighbour one base away suggests this may be a read error. The rearrangement links TRBV25-1 to TRBJ1-6; weak D call: TRBD1 (5 bases). Germline values: CDR1 MGHDK, CDR2 SYGVNS. This CDR3 is built from 15 residues. In nucleotides, the CDR3 is TGTGCCGGCAGTGAATGGGGACGGAATAATTCACCCCTCCACTTT. Translation: CAGSEWGRNNSPLHF.